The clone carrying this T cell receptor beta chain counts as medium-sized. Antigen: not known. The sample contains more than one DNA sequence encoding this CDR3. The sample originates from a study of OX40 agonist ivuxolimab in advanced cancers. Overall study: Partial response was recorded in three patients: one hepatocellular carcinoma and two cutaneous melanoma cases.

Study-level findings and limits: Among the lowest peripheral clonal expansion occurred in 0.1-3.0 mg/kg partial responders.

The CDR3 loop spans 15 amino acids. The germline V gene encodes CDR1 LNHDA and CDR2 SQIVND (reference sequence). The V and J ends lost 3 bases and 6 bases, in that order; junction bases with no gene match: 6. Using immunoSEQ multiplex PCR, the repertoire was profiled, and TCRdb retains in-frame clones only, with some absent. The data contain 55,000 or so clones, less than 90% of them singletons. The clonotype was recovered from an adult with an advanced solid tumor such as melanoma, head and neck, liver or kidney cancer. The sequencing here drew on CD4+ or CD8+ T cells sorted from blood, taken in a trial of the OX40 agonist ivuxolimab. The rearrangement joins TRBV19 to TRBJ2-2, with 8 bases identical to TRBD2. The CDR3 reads CASSIGGARPGELFF. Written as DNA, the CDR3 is TGTGCCAGTAGTATCGGGGGGGCACGACCCGGGGAGCTGTTTTTT.